The clone carrying this T cell receptor (beta chain) was observed a handful of times. Antigen: not known. Sorted subsets were amplified in replicate PCRs using 200 ng DNA, around 30,000 T cell genomes. Produced via immunoSEQ multiplex PCR; TCRdb's table is partial and in-frame only. The sample contains over a million clones, 78% of which appear only once. This specimen belongs to a study of shared clonotypes between healthy human individuals. Study conclusions and caveats: Naive subsets generally had larger estimated richness than memory subsets. Approximately 5.3% was the fraction of naive CD4 clonotypes found shared across four donors. When compared with the clonotypes that were shared by all four sorted-subset donors, the non-shared clonotypes turned out to have lower generation probabilities.

CDR1 SGHRS and CDR2 YFSETQ come from the germline V gene. This CDR3 is 15 amino acids long. Trimming stripped 8 bases from V and 0 bases from J, with 15 bases between. The TCR originated in a man aged 18-30 years in good health. Some clones in this sample may be carry-over from other donors' samples. The rearrangement links TRBV5-1 to TRBJ2-1, with D perhaps TRBD2 (5 bases). Sequenced input: memory CD4+ T cells from PBMCs. The subset here: CD45RA-negative fraction. The DNA of the CDR3 is TGCGCCAGTAGCGAGCGGAGACCCTCCTACAATGAGCAGTTCTTC. Its protein product is CASSERRPSYNEQFF.